Presented here are 10 T cell receptor delta chains from one specimen sequenced in a study of γδ T cells in repeated Plasmodium falciparum infection. TCRdb reanalyzed the multiplex PCR reads using CATT. Among 55,000 to 70,000 delta-chain clones, over 1.5% were seen once, and the ten largest hold about 15%. Vgamma9/Vdelta2+ and Vdelta2-negative gammadelta T cells were flow-sorted from PBMC for bulk sequencing. The sequenced sample was gamma-delta T cells from blood. Receptors originate from a pool of human donors (malaria-infected and uninfected, not separated).

This clone was detected ten times or more. The TCRdb protein, from a much larger clone, departs from this DNA's translation at residue 16, likely by read error; the protein shown derives from the DNA. V gene TRDV1 combines with J gene TRDJ1; the match to TRDD3 covers 7 bases. CDR3 length equals 22 residues. J gave up 2 bases and V 4 bases, and 28 bases lay outside the gene matches. The germline V gene has CDR1 TSWWSYY and CDR2 QGS. The CDR3 sequence is CALGVVVDTPRLYWGCTDKLIF. CDR3 bases: TGTGCTCTTGGGGTGGTGGTCGATACCCCGCGGTTATACTGGGGTTGTACCGATAAACTCATCTTT.

A note on this clone: The protein TCRdb lists belongs to a much larger clone and differs from this DNA's translation at residue 14, which points to a read error; the protein shown is made from the DNA. The chain combines TRDV1 with TRDJ1; 10 nucleotides agree with TRDD3. In the absence of a J gene in TCRdb, the DNA was matched to germline to assign it here. V was pared by 6 bases and J by 0 bases, with 22 bases of the junction left unmatched. This CDR3 comprises 21 residues. Germline loops: CDR1 TSWWSYY, CDR2 QGS. CDR3 in amino acids: CALGDSYWYWGIHTYTDKLIF. The CDR3 DNA follows: TGTGCTCTTGGCGATTCCTACTGGTACTGGGGGATCCATACGTACACCGATAAACTCATCTTT.

Remarks on this clone: TCRdb pairs this DNA with a much larger clone's protein that differs at residue 20, likely a read error; the protein shown was translated from the DNA. The chain recombines TRDV1 with TRDJ1, with 13 nucleotides matching TRDD3. No J gene is reported in TCRdb; it was inferred here by comparing the DNA with germline. CDR1 and CDR2 from the germline V gene are TSWWSYY and QGS. The length of the CDR3 is 23 residues. The CDR3 reads CALGELIPSSLLGDTSRTDELIF. The CDR3 DNA is TGTGCTCTTGGGGAACTCATTCCTTCCTCGCTACTGGGGGATACGAGCAGGACCGATGAACTCATCTTT.

The sample holds many counts of this clone. A junction boundary mismatches the germline segment, possibly from a read error. The CDR3 here is CAIGELGATRGDTRTDKLIF. The CDR3 DNA reads TGTGCTATTGGGGAACTGGGGGCTACACGCGGGGATACGCGTACCGATAAACTCATCTTT. This chain links TRDV1 with TRDJ1; TRDD3 aligns across 9 bases. This CDR3 has 20 amino acids. From germline, CDR1 is TSWWSYY and CDR2 QGS.

Notes on this clone: A read error is likely here: a far larger clone is one base away. Other nucleotide sequences from this sample produce the same CDR3. V gene TRDV1 combines with J gene TRDJ1, with 13 bases matching TRDD3. No J segment appears in TCRdb, so it was assigned here by matching the sequence to germline. CDR3 length: 23 residues. Germline CDR1 TSWWSYY, CDR2 QGS. The DNA of the CDR3 is TGTGCTCTCGGGGAAATTGGGGGAACTTCCTCTTCATACTGGGGGATACGGACCGATAAACTCATCTTT. Its protein product is CALGEIGGTSSSYWGIRTDKLIF.

Only a few counts were recorded for this clone. The protein TCRdb lists belongs to a much larger clone and differs from this DNA's translation at residue 3, which points to a read error; the protein shown is made from the DNA. The genes are TRDV2 and TRDJ3, with D possibly TRDD3 on 5 matching bases. Here the J gene came from matching the DNA to germline, since TCRdb omits it. Germline CDR1 is GEAIGNYY and CDR2 is EKD. The CDR3 is 20 residues long. The CDR3 loop is CARDTGGLVDGSWDTRQMFF. The CDR3 DNA reads TGTGCCCGTGACACCGGGGGCCTGGTCGATGGCTCCTGGGACACCCGACAGATGTTTTTC.

Concerning this clone: TCRdb assigns this DNA the protein of a much larger clone, which departs from its translation at residue 13; this likely reflects a read error, and the protein shown comes from translating the DNA. CDR3 loop: CALPSSFRFGWGVRWETDKLIF. CDR3 DNA sequence: TGTGCTCTTCCCTCTTCCTTCCGATTCGGGTGGGGGGTACGTTGGGAGACCGATAAACTCATCTTT. This sequence joins TRDV1 and TRDJ1; D possibly uses TRDD2 or TRDD3 (6 bases each). Trimming took off 8 bases at V and 2 bases at J, with 39 bases between the two ends. CDR1 is TSWWSYY and CDR2 is QGS in the germline V gene. The CDR3 spans 22 residues.

Turning to this clone: The likely explanation is a read error, given a far larger clone one base away. The sample carries other DNA sequences with the same CDR3. The chain recombines TRDV1 with TRDJ1; tentatively, D is TRDD3 (6 bases). The CDR3 runs to 20 residues. Deletions cut 1 base from V and 3 bases from J, with 27 bases between. Germline CDR1 reads TSWWSYY; CDR2 reads QGS. As DNA, the CDR3 is TGTGCTCTTGGGGAACAAAGGGGCTCCCCTCGATGGGATAAAGCCGATAAACTCATCTTT. Protein product: CALGEQRGSPRWDKADKLIF.

This clone has a count of ten or more. The protein held in TCRdb is that of a much larger clone and does not match this DNA's translation at residue 14, likely because of a read error; the protein shown is translated from the DNA. This sequence joins TRDV1 and TRDJ1; no definite D call. CDR3 length: 16 residues. Germline V lookup: CDR1 TSWWSYY, CDR2 QGS. CDR3 loop: CALGELSTGTADKPIF. The CDR3, as DNA: TGTGCTCTTGGGGAACTAAGCACCGGGACGGCCGATAAACCCATCTTT.

This clone was detected only a few times. The protein in TCRdb stems from a much larger clone and differs at residue 12 from this DNA's translation, likely a read error; here the protein is translated from the DNA. The chain employs TRDV1 and TRDJ1, with a tentative D call TRDD3 (6 bases). V lost 2 bases, J lost 1 base, and 32 bases lay in between. The CDR3 loop spans 22 amino acids. The germline V gene encodes CDR1 TSWWSYY and CDR2 QGS. The CDR3 bases are TGTGCTCTTGGGGAAGTGGTGACGTCCTGGGGATGTTGGGAAAGCGTCACCGATAAACTCATCTTT. Translating it yields CALGEVVTSWGCWESVTDKLIF.